This entry concerns a single TCR beta chain. These data come from a study of blood T cell repertoires in COVID-19. Study background: The cDNA or gDNA used as material had been derived from T cells, B-cell-depleted T cells, or PBMCs.

Produced via immunoSEQ multiplex PCR; TCRdb's table is partial and in-frame only. The repertoire holds 95,000 to 150,000 clones, with roughly 89% as singletons. The V gene lost 3 bases and the J gene lost 3 bases, with 6 bases spanning the gap. CDR3 length equals 13 residues. The sequence derives from a woman in her thirties who had recovered from COVID-19. The chain employs TRBV12-3 or TRBV12-4 and TRBJ1-5; D ambiguous. Sequencing was done on a sample of PBMCs or T cells enriched from blood (not recorded which). Here the CDR3 reads CASSLQYNQPQHF. CDR3 bases: TGTGCCAGCAGTTTGCAGTACAATCAGCCCCAGCATTTT.